This T cell receptor beta chain is from a study of OX40 agonist ivuxolimab in advanced cancers. Study-level information: A diagnosis of hepatocellular carcinoma, melanoma, renal cell or head and neck cancer was present in dose-escalation patients. Eligibility rules accepted prior anti-PD-1, anti-PD-L1 or anti-CTLA-4 therapy, and around 38% had some.

CDR3 size: 15 residues. Trimming at V came to 5 bases and at J to 1 base, leaving 7 bases not matched to a gene. Germline CDR1 is SGHVS and CDR2 is FQNEAQ. Turning to this clone: Its specificity is unknown.

Sequencing used immunoSEQ multiplex PCR; TCRdb keeps in-frame clones, though not all of them. The table shows nearly 110,000 clones, with approximately 89% occurring only once. Overall study findings and caveats: Among the lowest levels of clonal expansion were found in partial responders at 0.1-3.0 mg/kg.

The rearrangement joins TRBV7-8 to TRBJ1-2, with 7 bases identical to TRBD1. The TCR comes from an adult with an advanced solid tumor such as melanoma, head and neck, liver or kidney cancer. The specimen comprised CD4+ or CD8+ T cells sorted from blood, sampled in a trial of the OX40 agonist ivuxolimab. CDR3 region: CASSPMGQSNYGYTF. For the CDR3, the DNA is TGTGCCAGCAGCCCGATGGGACAGAGTAACTATGGCTACACCTTC. Full variable domain (missing parts from reference TRBV7-8 and TRBJ1-2): GAGVSQSPRYKVAKRGQDVALRCDPISGHVSLFWYQQALGQGPEFLTYFQNEAQLDKSGLPSDRFFAERPEGSVSTLKIQRTQQEDSAVYLCASSPMGQSNYGYTFGSGTRLTVV.